A selection of T cell receptor beta chains follows, all from one sample in a study of blood T cell repertoires in COVID-19. Only in-frame clones appear in the TCRdb table, and some are missing; sequencing was by immunoSEQ multiplex PCR. The sample records approximately 110,000 clones, about 85% being singletons. Sequencing was carried out using peripheral blood. The origin of the receptors is a man aged 45 to 65 with acute or convalescent COVID-19. CDR3s include the opening cysteine and the closing phenylalanine or tryptophan. Each record gives: clone size, D gene, V gene, J gene, CDR3 length, CDR3 protein, CDR3 DNA. The D gene is left open where the match is weak. A clone size is listed for some rows: how often the clone was seen (once, few, many), or a class if it is expanded.

NA,TRBD1,TRBV18,TRBJ1-2,13,CASSPQDRGGYTF,TGTGCCAGCTCACCACAAGACAGGGGTGGCTACACCTTC
NA,TRBD1,TRBV5-6,TRBJ1-1,13,CASSFAGGTEAFF,TGTGCCAGCAGCTTTGCAGGGGGCACTGAAGCTTTCTTT
NA,NA,TRBV6-5,TRBJ1-2,14,CASRQTGRTSGYTF,TGTGCCAGCAGGCAAACAGGGAGAACTTCTGGCTACACCTTC
NA,TRBD1,TRBV12-5,TRBJ2-2,19,CASGLVSWQGAKNTGELFF,TGTGCTAGTGGTTTGGTGAGTTGGCAGGGGGCCAAGAACACCGGGGAGCTGTTTTTT
NA,NA,TRBV6-5,TRBJ2-5,15,CASRSSARGRKTQYF,TGTGCCAGCAGGTCCTCAGCCCGGGGGAGAAAGACCCAGTACTTC
NA,NA,TRBV12-3/TRBV12-4,TRBJ1-1,13,CASSFGGNTEAFF,TGTGCCAGCAGTTTCGGCGGGAACACTGAAGCTTTCTTT
few,NA,TRBV5-1,TRBJ1-4,14,CASSFTAAGEKLFF,TGCGCCAGCAGTTTTACGGCTGCAGGTGAAAAACTGTTTTTT
NA,NA,TRBV5-6,TRBJ1-5,14,CASSSGLIDQPQHF,TGTGCCAGCAGCTCGGGACTAATCGATCAGCCCCAGCATTTT
NA,NA,TRBV5-1,TRBJ1-4,14,CASSPGGGSKKLFF,TGCGCCAGCAGTCCTGGCGGGGGCTCAAAGAAACTGTTTTTT
few,TRBD1,TRBV5-5,TRBJ1-3,15,CASSDTRTGGNTIYF,TGTGCCAGCAGCGACACTAGGACAGGAGGAAACACCATATATTTT
NA,TRBD2,TRBV15,TRBJ2-3,16,CATPGTSGGRTDTQYF,TGTGCCACACCCGGGACTAGCGGGGGCCGCACAGATACGCAGTATTTT
once,NA,TRBV29-1,TRBJ2-3,13,CSVARGVTDTQYF,TGCAGCGTTGCCAGGGGAGTGACAGATACGCAGTATTTT
NA,TRBD1,TRBV5-6,TRBJ1-5,16,CASSATGGLSNQPQHF,TGTGCCAGCAGCGCTACAGGGGGGTTAAGCAATCAGCCCCAGCATTTT
NA,NA,TRBV5-5,TRBJ1-1,15,CASSPLGGGRTEAFF,TGTGCCAGCAGCCCTCTGGGGGGAGGAAGGACTGAAGCTTTCTTT
NA,TRBD1,TRBV5-6,TRBJ1-1,19,CASSLARDRGLRSNTEAFF,TGTGCCAGCAGCTTGGCCCGGGACAGGGGGCTAAGGTCCAACACTGAAGCTTTCTTT
NA,TRBD1,TRBV6-1,TRBJ1-5,15,CASSERGTGLGPQHF,TGTGCCAGCAGTGAGAGAGGGACAGGTCTTGGGCCCCAGCATTTT
NA,NA,TRBV6-6,TRBJ2-2,14,CASMGAGGTGELFF,TGTGCCAGCATGGGGGCGGGTGGCACCGGGGAGCTGTTTTTT
NA,TRBD2,TRBV29-1,TRBJ2-7,14,CSVSPASGYYEQYF,TGCAGCGTCTCTCCGGCTAGCGGCTACTACGAGCAGTACTTC
NA,NA,TRBV7-3,TRBJ2-1,15,CASSLDMSSYNEQFF,TGTGCCAGCAGCTTGGACATGAGCTCCTACAATGAGCAGTTCTTC